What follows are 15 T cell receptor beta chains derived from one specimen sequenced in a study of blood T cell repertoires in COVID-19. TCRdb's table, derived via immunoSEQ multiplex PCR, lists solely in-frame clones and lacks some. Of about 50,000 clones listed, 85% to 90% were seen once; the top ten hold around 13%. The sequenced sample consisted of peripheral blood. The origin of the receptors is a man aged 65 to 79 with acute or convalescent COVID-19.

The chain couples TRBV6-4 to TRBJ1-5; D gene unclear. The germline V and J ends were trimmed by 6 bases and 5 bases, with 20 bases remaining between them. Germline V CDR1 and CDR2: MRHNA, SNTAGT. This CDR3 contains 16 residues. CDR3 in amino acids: CASSGYKRVGYQPQHF. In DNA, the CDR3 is TGTGCCAGCAGCGGTTATAAGAGGGTGGGATATCAGCCCCAGCATTTT.

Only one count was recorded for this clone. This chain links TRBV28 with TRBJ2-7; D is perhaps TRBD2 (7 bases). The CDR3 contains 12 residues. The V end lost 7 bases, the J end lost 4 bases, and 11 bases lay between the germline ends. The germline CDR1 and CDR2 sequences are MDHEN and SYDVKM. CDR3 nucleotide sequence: TGTGCCAGCAACGGGGGGCAATACGAGCAGTACTTC. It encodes CASNGGQYEQYF. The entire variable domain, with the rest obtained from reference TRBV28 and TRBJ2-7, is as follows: DVKVTQSSRYLVKRTGEKVFLECVQDMDHENMFWYRQDPGLGLRLIYFSYDVKMKEKGDIPEGYSVSREKKERFSLILESASTNQTSMYLCASNGGQYEQYFGPGTRLTVT.

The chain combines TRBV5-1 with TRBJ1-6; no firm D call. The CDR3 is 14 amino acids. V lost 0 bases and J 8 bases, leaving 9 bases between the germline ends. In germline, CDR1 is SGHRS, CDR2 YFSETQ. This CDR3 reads CASSLGNGDSPLHF. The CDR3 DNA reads TGCGCCAGCAGCTTGGGGAATGGAGATTCACCCCTCCACTTT. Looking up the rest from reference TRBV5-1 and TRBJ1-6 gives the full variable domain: KAGVTQTPRYLIKTRGQQVTLSCSPISGHRSVSWYQQTPGQGLQFLFEYFSETQRNKGNFPGRFSGRQFSNSRSEMNVSTLELGDSALYLCASSLGNGDSPLHFGNGTRLTVT.

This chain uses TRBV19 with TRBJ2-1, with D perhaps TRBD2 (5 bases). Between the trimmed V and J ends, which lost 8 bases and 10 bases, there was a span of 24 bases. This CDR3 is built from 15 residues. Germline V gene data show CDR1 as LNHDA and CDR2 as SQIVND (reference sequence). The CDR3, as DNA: TGTGCCAGTGGCGCCCCGAACGAGGGAAGTGGGGAGCAGTTCTTC. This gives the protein CASGAPNEGSGEQFF.

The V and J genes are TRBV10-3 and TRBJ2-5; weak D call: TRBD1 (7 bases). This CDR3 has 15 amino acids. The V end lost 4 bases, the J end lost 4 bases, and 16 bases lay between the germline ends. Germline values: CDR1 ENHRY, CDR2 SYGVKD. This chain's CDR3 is CAISATGEAGETQYF. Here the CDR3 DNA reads TGTGCCATCAGTGCTACAGGGGAGGCAGGAGAGACCCAGTACTTC.

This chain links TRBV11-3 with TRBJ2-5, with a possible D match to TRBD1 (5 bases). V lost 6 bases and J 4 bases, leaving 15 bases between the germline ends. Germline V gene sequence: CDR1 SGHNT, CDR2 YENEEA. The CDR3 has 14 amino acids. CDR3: CASSLRGQGETQYF. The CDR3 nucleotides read TGTGCCAGCAGTCTTAGGGGCCAGGGAGAGACCCAGTACTTC.

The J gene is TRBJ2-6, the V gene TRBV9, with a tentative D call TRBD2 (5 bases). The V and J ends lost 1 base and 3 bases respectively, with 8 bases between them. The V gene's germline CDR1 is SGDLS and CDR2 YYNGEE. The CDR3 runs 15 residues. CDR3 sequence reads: CASSVSGNGANVLTF. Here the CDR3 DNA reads TGTGCCAGCAGCGTATCCGGGAATGGGGCCAACGTCCTGACTTTC.

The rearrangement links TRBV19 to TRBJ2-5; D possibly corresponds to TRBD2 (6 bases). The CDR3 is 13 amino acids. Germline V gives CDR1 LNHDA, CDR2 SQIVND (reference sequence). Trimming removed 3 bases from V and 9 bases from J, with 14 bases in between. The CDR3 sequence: CASSMGGSKAQYF. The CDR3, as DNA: TGTGCCAGTAGTATGGGAGGCTCGAAGGCCCAGTACTTC.

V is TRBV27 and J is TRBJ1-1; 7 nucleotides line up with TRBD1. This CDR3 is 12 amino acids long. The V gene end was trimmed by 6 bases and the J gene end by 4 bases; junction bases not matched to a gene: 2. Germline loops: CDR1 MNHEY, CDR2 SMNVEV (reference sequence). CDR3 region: CASSTGVTEAFF. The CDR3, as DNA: TGTGCCAGCAGCACAGGGGTCACTGAAGCTTTCTTT.

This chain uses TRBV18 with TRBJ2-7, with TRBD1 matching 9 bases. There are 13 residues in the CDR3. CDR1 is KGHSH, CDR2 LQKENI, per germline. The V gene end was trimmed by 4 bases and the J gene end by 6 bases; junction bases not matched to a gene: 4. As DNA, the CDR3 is TGTGCCAGCTCACAATCGACAGGGGGCGAGCAGTACTTC. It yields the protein CASSQSTGGEQYF.

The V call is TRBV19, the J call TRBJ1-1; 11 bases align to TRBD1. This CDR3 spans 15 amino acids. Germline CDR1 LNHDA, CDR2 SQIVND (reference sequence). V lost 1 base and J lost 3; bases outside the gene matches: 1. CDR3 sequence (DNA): TGTGCCAGTAGTATAGGGACAGGGGGCTACACTGAAGCTTTCTTT. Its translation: CASSIGTGGYTEAFF.

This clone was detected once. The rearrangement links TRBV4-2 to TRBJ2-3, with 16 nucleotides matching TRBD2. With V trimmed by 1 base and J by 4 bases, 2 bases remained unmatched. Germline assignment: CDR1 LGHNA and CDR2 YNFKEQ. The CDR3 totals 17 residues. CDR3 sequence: CASSQVGTSGRADTQYF. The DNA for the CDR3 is TGTGCCAGCAGCCAAGTGGGGACTAGCGGGAGGGCAGATACGCAGTATTTT.

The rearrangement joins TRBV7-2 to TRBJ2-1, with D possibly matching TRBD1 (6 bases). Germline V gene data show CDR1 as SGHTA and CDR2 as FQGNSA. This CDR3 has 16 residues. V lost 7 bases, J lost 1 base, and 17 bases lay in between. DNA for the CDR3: TGTGCCAGCAACCGACAGGCGGCCGGGTCCTACAATGAGCAGTTCTTC. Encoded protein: CASNRQAAGSYNEQFF.

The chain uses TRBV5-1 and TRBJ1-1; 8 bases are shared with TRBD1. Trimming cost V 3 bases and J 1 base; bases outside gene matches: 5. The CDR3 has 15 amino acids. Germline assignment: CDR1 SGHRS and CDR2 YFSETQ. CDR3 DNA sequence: TGCGCCAGCAGCTGGAGGACAGGGCAGAACACTGAAGCTTTCTTT. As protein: CASSWRTGQNTEAFF.

In DNA, the CDR3 is TGTGCCAGCAGCTCGCCCTCCGGGACAGGGGTCCGCGAGCAGTACTTC. Its translation is CASSSPSGTGVREQYF. The V call is TRBV7-2, the J call TRBJ2-7, with TRBD1 identical over 10 bases. The CDR3 extends over 16 amino acids. Trimming cost V 4 bases and J 6 bases; bases outside gene matches: 12. Looked up from germline, CDR1 is SGHTA and CDR2 is FQGNSA.